This is a list of T cell receptor beta chains from one sample in a study of regulatory T cells. The data were produced by immunoSEQ multiplex PCR, yet TCRdb's version contains in-frame clones alone and is incomplete. Altogether more than 15,000 clones are present, roughly 84% being singletons, with the ten largest covering about 8%. Sequenced sample: conventional CD4+ T cells sorted from blood. The receptors were sampled from a young adult with CD3G deficiency. The CDR3 runs from the conserved cysteine through the conserved F or W. Each record gives: V gene, D gene, J gene, clone size, CDR3 protein, CDR3 DNA. The D gene is left open where the match is weak. Clone sizes are given selectively: once, few, many, or a class where the clone is expanded.

V: TRBV7-6
D: TRBD2
J: TRBJ2-7
size: -
CDR3: CASSLAPSGSVYEQYF
DNA: TGTGCCAGCAGCTTAGCGCCTAGCGGGAGTGTGTACGAGCAGTACTTC

V: TRBV11-2
D: TRBD1
J: TRBJ1-1
size: -
CDR3: CASSSGTGGMNTEAFF
DNA: TGTGCCAGCAGCTCCGGGACAGGGGGCATGAACACTGAAGCTTTCTTT

V: TRBV28
D: -
J: TRBJ2-7
size: -
CDR3: CASTASLEQYF
DNA: TGTGCCAGCACCGCCTCGCTCGAGCAGTACTTC

V: TRBV28
D: -
J: TRBJ1-3
size: -
CDR3: CASNSYGRHSGNTIYF
DNA: TGTGCCAGCAATTCTTACGGCCGCCACTCTGGAAACACCATATATTTT

V: TRBV7-6
D: -
J: TRBJ2-5
size: -
CDR3: CASSLGRAAGAQYF
DNA: TGTGCCAGCAGCTTAGGGAGGGCGGCCGGGGCCCAGTACTTC

V: TRBV19
D: -
J: TRBJ2-7
size: -
CDR3: CASSIGIRSEQYF
DNA: TGTGCCAGTAGTATCGGTATCAGAAGCGAGCAGTACTTC

V: TRBV5-1
D: -
J: TRBJ2-2
size: -
CDR3: CASSFGQTNTGELFF
DNA: TGCGCCAGCAGCTTTGGACAGACGAACACCGGGGAGCTGTTTTTT

V: TRBV28
D: TRBD1
J: TRBJ2-7
size: -
CDR3: CASIGQGHEQYF
DNA: TGTGCCAGCATTGGACAGGGCCACGAGCAGTACTTC

V: TRBV7-9
D: -
J: TRBJ2-1
size: -
CDR3: CASSLTQYNEQFF
DNA: TGTGCCAGCAGCTTGACACAGTACAATGAGCAGTTCTTC

V: TRBV28
D: -
J: TRBJ1-5
size: -
CDR3: CASSSLYGNQPQHF
DNA: TGTGCCAGCAGTTCCCTTTACGGCAATCAGCCCCAGCATTTT

V: TRBV28
D: -
J: TRBJ1-5
size: -
CDR3: CASSTQGLGPRGQPQHF
DNA: TGTGCCAGCAGCACCCAGGGTTTAGGGCCGAGGGGACAGCCCCAGCATTTT

V: TRBV6-5
D: -
J: TRBJ1-1
size: few
CDR3: CASRRAGPFTEAFF
DNA: TGTGCCAGCAGAAGGGCAGGGCCATTCACTGAAGCTTTCTTT

V: TRBV5-1
D: -
J: TRBJ2-1
size: -
CDR3: CASSFGPIEDNEQFF
DNA: TGCGCCAGCAGCTTCGGACCGATAGAGGACAATGAGCAGTTCTTC

V: TRBV10-2
D: -
J: TRBJ1-1
size: -
CDR3: CASRFDRNTEAFF
DNA: TGCGCCAGCAGATTTGACAGGAACACTGAAGCTTTCTTT

V: TRBV7-9
D: -
J: TRBJ1-2
size: -
CDR3: CASSLSGSYGYTF
DNA: TGTGCCAGCAGCTTATCCGGGAGCTATGGCTACACCTTC

V: TRBV28
D: -
J: TRBJ1-2
size: -
CDR3: CASSLSGWYGYTF
DNA: TGTGCCAGCAGTTTATCAGGATGGTATGGCTACACCTTC

V: TRBV7-9
D: -
J: TRBJ2-5
size: -
CDR3: CASSTRESLQETQYF
DNA: TGTGCCAGCAGCACTCGAGAGAGCCTCCAAGAGACCCAGTACTTC

V: TRBV28
D: -
J: TRBJ1-2
size: -
CDR3: CASSLKQNYGYTF
DNA: TGTGCCAGCAGTTTAAAGCAGAACTATGGCTACACCTTC

V: TRBV4-1
D: TRBD1
J: TRBJ1-1
size: -
CDR3: CASSQTRGQTNTEAFF
DNA: TGCGCCAGCAGCCAGACCCGGGGACAGACCAACACTGAAGCTTTCTTT

V: TRBV6-1
D: TRBD2
J: TRBJ2-7
size: -
CDR3: CASSVAGIGYEQYF
DNA: TGTGCCAGCAGTGTAGCGGGGATAGGCTACGAGCAGTACTTC

V: TRBV6-5
D: TRBD1
J: TRBJ1-1
size: -
CDR3: CASSRQGANTEAFF
DNA: TGTGCCAGCAGCCGACAGGGCGCGAACACTGAAGCTTTCTTT

V: TRBV10-3
D: -
J: TRBJ2-4
size: -
CDR3: CAISADRFGIQYF
DNA: TGTGCCATCAGTGCGGACAGATTCGGCATTCAGTACTTC

V: TRBV28
D: -
J: TRBJ1-1
size: -
CDR3: CASSPAYWDTEAFF
DNA: TGTGCCAGCAGCCCCGCGTATTGGGACACTGAAGCTTTCTTT

V: TRBV19
D: -
J: TRBJ1-2
size: -
CDR3: CASSIRDSSVYGYTF
DNA: TGTGCCAGTAGTATCAGAGACAGTTCCGTCTATGGCTACACCTTC

V: TRBV5-1
D: -
J: TRBJ1-2
size: few
CDR3: CASSFLRPDGYTF
DNA: TGCGCCAGCAGCTTCCTCAGACCCGATGGCTACACCTTC

V: TRBV28
D: TRBD1
J: TRBJ1-6
size: -
CDR3: CASRGDSENSPLHF
DNA: TGTGCCAGCAGGGGGGACAGCGAGAATTCACCCCTCCACTTT

V: TRBV6-6
D: -
J: TRBJ2-6
size: -
CDR3: CASRGNLGAGVLTF
DNA: TGTGCCAGCAGGGGAAATTTGGGGGCCGGCGTCCTGACTTTC

V: TRBV10-3
D: TRBD1
J: TRBJ1-2
size: -
CDR3: CAISQGAVNYGYTF
DNA: TGTGCCATCAGTCAGGGGGCGGTTAACTATGGCTACACCTTC

V: TRBV30
D: -
J: TRBJ1-2
size: -
CDR3: CAWSAEAGWYGYTF
DNA: TGTGCCTGGAGCGCCGAGGCAGGATGGTATGGCTACACCTTC

V: TRBV28
D: TRBD1
J: TRBJ1-1
size: -
CDR3: CASSFIRAGGRTEAFF
DNA: TGTGCCAGCAGTTTTATTAGGGCAGGGGGCCGCACTGAAGCTTTCTTT

V: TRBV7-9
D: -
J: TRBJ1-2
size: -
CDR3: CASSLALSGSGYTF
DNA: TGTGCCAGCAGCTTAGCGCTATCGGGATCTGGCTACACCTTC

V: TRBV10-3
D: -
J: TRBJ2-4
size: -
CDR3: CAISESRNIQYF
DNA: TGTGCCATCAGTGAATCCCGAAACATTCAGTACTTC

V: TRBV6-1
D: -
J: TRBJ1-5
size: -
CDR3: CASSEYGNQPQHF
DNA: TGTGCCAGCAGTGAGTACGGTAATCAGCCCCAGCATTTT

V: TRBV28
D: -
J: TRBJ2-3
size: -
CDR3: CASSLSSPGDTQYF
DNA: TGTGCCAGCAGTTTATCCTCACCGGGCGATACGCAGTATTTT

V: TRBV6-1
D: -
J: TRBJ2-7
size: -
CDR3: CASMKSAGGSYEQYF
DNA: TGTGCCAGCATGAAATCGGCCGGGGGCTCCTACGAGCAGTACTTC

V: TRBV10-2
D: -
J: TRBJ2-2
size: -
CDR3: CASSGREGGELFF
DNA: TGCGCCAGCAGCGGCAGGGAAGGCGGGGAGCTGTTTTTT

V: TRBV28
D: -
J: TRBJ1-4
size: -
CDR3: CASPSRQTNEKLFF
DNA: TGTGCCAGCCCCAGCAGGCAGACTAATGAAAAACTGTTTTTT

V: TRBV19
D: -
J: TRBJ2-1
size: -
CDR3: CASSMRGGIRERNEQFF
DNA: TGTGCCAGTAGTATGAGGGGTGGAATTCGCGAGCGGAATGAGCAGTTCTTC

V: TRBV10-2
D: TRBD2
J: TRBJ2-2
size: -
CDR3: CASGPGLAALRRETGELFF
DNA: TGCGCCAGCGGTCCGGGACTAGCGGCGCTCCGGCGGGAGACCGGGGAGCTGTTTTTT

V: TRBV6-6
D: TRBD1
J: TRBJ2-3
size: -
CDR3: CASRRTGTGPDTQYF
DNA: TGTGCCAGCAGGCGAACCGGGACAGGGCCAGATACGCAGTATTTT

V: TRBV10-3
D: -
J: TRBJ1-2
size: -
CDR3: CAISDGYYGYTF
DNA: TGTGCCATCAGTGACGGATACTATGGCTACACCTTC

V: TRBV19
D: -
J: TRBJ2-3
size: -
CDR3: CASSIGRGGSDTQYF
DNA: TGTGCCAGTAGTATCGGCAGGGGAGGGTCAGATACGCAGTATTTT

V: TRBV28
D: TRBD1
J: TRBJ1-1
size: -
CDR3: CASSLGEGARSRNTEAFF
DNA: TGTGCCAGCAGTTTAGGTGAGGGGGCCCGGAGTAGGAACACTGAAGCTTTCTTT

V: TRBV6-6
D: TRBD1
J: TRBJ1-1
size: -
CDR3: CASSYQGGRTFF
DNA: TGTGCCAGCAGTTATCAGGGGGGTAGAACTTTCTTT

V: TRBV6-4
D: -
J: TRBJ1-2
size: -
CDR3: CASSQRAQGGSYGYTF
DNA: TGTGCCAGCAGTCAGCGAGCACAGGGAGGGTCCTATGGCTACACCTTC

V: TRBV5-1
D: -
J: TRBJ2-2
size: -
CDR3: CATRLATGELFF
DNA: TGCGCCACCAGACTTGCCACCGGGGAGCTGTTTTTT

V: TRBV6-1
D: -
J: TRBJ2-3
size: -
CDR3: CASSDQPRDTQYF
DNA: TGTGCCAGCAGTGATCAACCTCGGGATACGCAGTATTTT